This paragraph covers one T cell receptor (beta chain) sequence. This sample was included in a study of CD8 T cells in Susac syndrome. Study information: Patients with Susac syndrome were therapy-naive, on corticosteroids, or on intravenous immunoglobulin alone at blood draw.

Sequencing of TCR beta was carried out in blood CD8+ and CD4+ T cells. Germline trimming cut 2 bases from V and 5 bases from J; bases unmatched to any gene: 5. The germline gives CDR1 MNHEY, CDR2 SVGEGT. The CDR3 contains 16 residues. Random hexamers were used to reverse transcribe an amount of about 0.45 to 1 ug RNA. TCRdb independently ran MiXCR on the immunoSEQ multiplex PCR reads; one entry per CDR3 protein. The sample has around 190,000 distinct CDR3 sequences; approximately 94% are singletons. Sequencing input: CD4+ T cells from PBMCs. This clonotype was obtained from a human donor with Susac syndrome. V usage is TRBV6-2 or TRBV6-3 and J usage is TRBJ1-5; 11 bases agree with TRBD1. The CDR3 DNA sequence: TGTGCCAGCAGTTACCCTGGACAGGGGGCCTATCAGCCCCAGCATTTT. This sequence encodes CASSYPGQGAYQPQHF.